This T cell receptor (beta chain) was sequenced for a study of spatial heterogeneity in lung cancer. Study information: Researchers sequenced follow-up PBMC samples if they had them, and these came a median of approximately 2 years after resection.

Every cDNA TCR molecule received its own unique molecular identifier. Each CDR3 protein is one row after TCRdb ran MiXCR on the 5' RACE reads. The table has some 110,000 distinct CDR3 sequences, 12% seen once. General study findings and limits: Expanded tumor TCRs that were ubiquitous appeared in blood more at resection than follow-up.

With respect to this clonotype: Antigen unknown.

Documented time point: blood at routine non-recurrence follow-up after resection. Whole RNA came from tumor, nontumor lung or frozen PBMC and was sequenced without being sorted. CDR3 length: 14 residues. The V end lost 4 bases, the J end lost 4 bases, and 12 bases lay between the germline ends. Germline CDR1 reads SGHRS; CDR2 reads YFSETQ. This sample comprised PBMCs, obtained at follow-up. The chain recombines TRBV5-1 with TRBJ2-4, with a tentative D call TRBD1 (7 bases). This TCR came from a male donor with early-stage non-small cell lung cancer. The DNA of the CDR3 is TGCGCCAGCAGCGCGGGACAGATTAAAAACATTCAGTACTTC. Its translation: CASSAGQIKNIQYF.